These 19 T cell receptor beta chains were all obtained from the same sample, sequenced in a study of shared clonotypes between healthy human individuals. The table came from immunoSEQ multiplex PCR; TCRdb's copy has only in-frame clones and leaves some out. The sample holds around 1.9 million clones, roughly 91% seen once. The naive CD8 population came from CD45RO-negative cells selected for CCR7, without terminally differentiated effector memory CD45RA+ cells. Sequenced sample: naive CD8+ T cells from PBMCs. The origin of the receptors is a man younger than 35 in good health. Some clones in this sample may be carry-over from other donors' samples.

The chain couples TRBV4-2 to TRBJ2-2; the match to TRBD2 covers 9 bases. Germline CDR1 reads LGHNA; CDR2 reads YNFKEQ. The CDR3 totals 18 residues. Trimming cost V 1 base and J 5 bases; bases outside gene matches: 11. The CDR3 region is CASSQVGLAGLKTGELFF. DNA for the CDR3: TGTGCCAGCAGCCAAGTAGGCCTAGCGGGATTAAAAACCGGGGAGCTGTTTTTT.

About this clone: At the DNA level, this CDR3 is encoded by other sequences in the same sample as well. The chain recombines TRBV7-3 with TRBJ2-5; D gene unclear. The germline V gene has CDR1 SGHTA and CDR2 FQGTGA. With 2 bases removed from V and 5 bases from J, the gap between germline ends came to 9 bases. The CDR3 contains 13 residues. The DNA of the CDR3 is TGTGCCAGCAGCTTAGGGGTCCGGGAGACCCAGTACTTC. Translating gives CASSLGVRETQYF.

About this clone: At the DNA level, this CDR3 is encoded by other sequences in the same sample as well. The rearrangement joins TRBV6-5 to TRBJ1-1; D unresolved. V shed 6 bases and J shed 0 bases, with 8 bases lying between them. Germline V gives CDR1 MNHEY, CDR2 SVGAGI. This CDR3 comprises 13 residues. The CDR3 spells CASRGLLNTEAFF. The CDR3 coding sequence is TGTGCCAGCAGAGGCCTACTGAACACTGAAGCTTTCTTT.

In DNA, the CDR3 is TGTGCCAGCAGTGAAGGCTCCGGATTTCGCTATGGCTACACCTTC. Encoded protein: CASSEGSGFRYGYTF. The chain carries TRBV2 and TRBJ1-2; unclear D gene. CDR1 and CDR2 from the germline V gene are SNHLY and FYNNEI. V lost 1 base and J lost 4, with 13 bases in between. The CDR3 runs 15 residues.

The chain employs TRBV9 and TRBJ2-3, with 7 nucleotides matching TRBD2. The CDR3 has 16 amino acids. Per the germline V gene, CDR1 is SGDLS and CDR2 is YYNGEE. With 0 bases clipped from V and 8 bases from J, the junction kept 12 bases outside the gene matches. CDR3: CASSVVPSGSLGTQYF. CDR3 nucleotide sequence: TGTGCCAGCAGCGTAGTCCCTAGCGGCTCGTTGGGTACGCAGTATTTT.

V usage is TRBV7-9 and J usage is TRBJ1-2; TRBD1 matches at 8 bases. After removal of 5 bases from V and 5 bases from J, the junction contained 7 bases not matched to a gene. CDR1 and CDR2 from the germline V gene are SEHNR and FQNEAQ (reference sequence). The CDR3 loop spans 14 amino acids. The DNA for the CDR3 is TGTGCCAGCAGCACCCAGGACAGGGAGTATGGCTACACCTTC. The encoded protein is CASSTQDREYGYTF.

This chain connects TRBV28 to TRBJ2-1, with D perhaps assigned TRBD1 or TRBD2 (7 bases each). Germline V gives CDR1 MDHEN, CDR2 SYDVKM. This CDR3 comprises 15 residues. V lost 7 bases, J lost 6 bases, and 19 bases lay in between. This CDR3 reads CASTPGEGASNEQFF. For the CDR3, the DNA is TGTGCCAGCACCCCTGGGGAGGGGGCCTCCAATGAGCAGTTCTTC.

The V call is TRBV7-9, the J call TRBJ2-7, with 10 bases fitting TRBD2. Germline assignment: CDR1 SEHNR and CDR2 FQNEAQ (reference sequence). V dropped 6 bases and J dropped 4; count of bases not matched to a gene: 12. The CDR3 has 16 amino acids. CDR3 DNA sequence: TGTGCCAGCAGAGACACCCGCACTAGCGGGATATACGAGCAGTACTTC. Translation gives CASRDTRTSGIYEQYF.

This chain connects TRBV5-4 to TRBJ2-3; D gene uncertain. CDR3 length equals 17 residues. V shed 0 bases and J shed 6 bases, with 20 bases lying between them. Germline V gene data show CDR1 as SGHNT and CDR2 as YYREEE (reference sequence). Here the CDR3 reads CASSLGLTQLGVDTQYF. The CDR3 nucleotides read TGTGCCAGCAGCTTGGGACTCACCCAACTCGGCGTGGATACGCAGTATTTT.

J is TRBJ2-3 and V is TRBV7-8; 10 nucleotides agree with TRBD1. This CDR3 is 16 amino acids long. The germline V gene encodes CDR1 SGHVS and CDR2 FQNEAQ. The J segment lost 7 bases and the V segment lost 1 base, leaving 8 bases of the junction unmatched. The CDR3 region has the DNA TGTGCCAGCAGCTTAGGCGCGGGACAGGGGTCGCATACGCAGTATTTT. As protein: CASSLGAGQGSHTQYF.

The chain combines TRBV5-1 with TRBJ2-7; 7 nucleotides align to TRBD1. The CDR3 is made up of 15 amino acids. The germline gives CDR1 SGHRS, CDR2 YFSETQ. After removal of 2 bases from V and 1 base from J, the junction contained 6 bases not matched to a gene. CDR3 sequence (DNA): TGCGCCAGCAGCTTCGGGACAGCAGTATCCTACGAGCAGTACTTC. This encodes CASSFGTAVSYEQYF.

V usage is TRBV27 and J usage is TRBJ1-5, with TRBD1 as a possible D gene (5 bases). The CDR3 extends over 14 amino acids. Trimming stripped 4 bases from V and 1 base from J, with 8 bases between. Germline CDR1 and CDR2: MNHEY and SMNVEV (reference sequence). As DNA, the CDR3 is TGTGCCAGCAGTTGGGGGTCGAGCAATCAGCCCCAGCATTTT. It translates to CASSWGSSNQPQHF.

The CDR3 loop reads CASSPEQGLAAYNEQFF. The DNA for the CDR3 is TGTGCCAGCAGCCCCGAACAGGGACTAGCGGCCTACAATGAGCAGTTCTTC. The chain is built from TRBV4-2 and TRBJ2-1; 11 bases line up with TRBD2. There are 17 residues in the CDR3. Germline lookup yields CDR1 LGHNA and CDR2 YNFKEQ. V was clipped by 4 bases and J by 2 bases; unmatched bases: 7.

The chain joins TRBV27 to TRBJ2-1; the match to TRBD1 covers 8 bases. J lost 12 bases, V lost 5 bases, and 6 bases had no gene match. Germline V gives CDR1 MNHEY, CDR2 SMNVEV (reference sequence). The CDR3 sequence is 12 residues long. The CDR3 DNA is TGTGCCAGCAGTGGACAGGGATCAGGGCAGTTCTTC. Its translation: CASSGQGSGQFF.

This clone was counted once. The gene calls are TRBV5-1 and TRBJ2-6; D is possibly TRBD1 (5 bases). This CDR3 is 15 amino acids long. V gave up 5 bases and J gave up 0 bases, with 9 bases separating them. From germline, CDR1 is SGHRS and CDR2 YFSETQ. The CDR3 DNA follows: TGCGCCAGCAGGATACAGGCCTCTGGGGCCAACGTCCTGACTTTC. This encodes CASRIQASGANVLTF.

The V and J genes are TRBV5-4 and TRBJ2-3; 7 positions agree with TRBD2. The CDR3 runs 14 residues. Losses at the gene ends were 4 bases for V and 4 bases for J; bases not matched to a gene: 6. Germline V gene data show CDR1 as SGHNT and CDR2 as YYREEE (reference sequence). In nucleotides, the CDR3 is TGTGCCAGCAGCCCCGGCGGGAGCCCAGATACGCAGTATTTT. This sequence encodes CASSPGGSPDTQYF.

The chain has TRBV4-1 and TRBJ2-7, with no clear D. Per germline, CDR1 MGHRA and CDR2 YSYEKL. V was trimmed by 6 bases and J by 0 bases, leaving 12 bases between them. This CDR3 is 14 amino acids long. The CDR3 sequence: CASSKADLSYEQYF. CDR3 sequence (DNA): TGCGCCAGCAGTAAGGCTGACCTCTCCTACGAGCAGTACTTC.

The CDR3 loop is CASSSFSGTSDTQYF. DNA for the CDR3: TGTGCCAGCAGTTCCTTTAGCGGGACATCAGATACGCAGTATTTT. The chain is built from TRBV27 and TRBJ2-3, with TRBD2 identical over 8 bases. This CDR3 is 15 amino acids long. The V gene end was trimmed by 4 bases and the J gene end by 4 bases; junction bases not matched to a gene: 7. Germline CDR1 and CDR2: MNHEY and SMNVEV (reference sequence).

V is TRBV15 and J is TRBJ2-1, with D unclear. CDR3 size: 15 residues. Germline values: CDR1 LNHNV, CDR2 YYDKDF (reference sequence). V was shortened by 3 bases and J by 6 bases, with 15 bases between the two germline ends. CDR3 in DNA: TGTGCCACCAGCAGGTTGCGCTCCGCCGGCAATGAGCAGTTCTTC. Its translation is CATSRLRSAGNEQFF.